This T cell receptor (beta chain) originates from a study of blood T cell repertoires in COVID-19. The repertoire was sequenced with immunoSEQ multiplex PCR; TCRdb's copy has only in-frame clones and lacks some. In the table there are roughly 110,000 clones, 60% to 85% of which are singletons. Seattle's cohort entered during active infection and was followed longitudinally. Germline V gene sequence: CDR1 SEHNR, CDR2 FQNEAQ (reference sequence). V gave up 5 bases and J gave up 5 bases, with 12 bases separating them. The CDR3 length is 14 residues. The sequencing sample was made of peripheral blood. This sequence was found in a man older than 75 with COVID-19, enrolled during active disease. The V and J genes are TRBV7-9 and TRBJ2-2; weak D call: TRBD1 (5 bases). CDR3 DNA sequence: TGTGCCAGCAGCGTAACGCAGGGTACCGGGGAGCTGTTTTTT. Its translation is CASSVTQGTGELFF.